This paragraph covers one T cell receptor (beta chain) sequence. Its antigen remains unidentified. Looked up from germline, CDR1 is SEHNR and CDR2 is FQNEAQ (reference sequence). J gave up 5 bases and V 1 base, and 4 bases lay outside the gene matches. This CDR3 comprises 15 residues. The data are from a study of cytomegalovirus exposure and HLA in healthy donors. About the study: In an earlier analysis, 117 million unique TCR beta sequences were found from 200 million or so T cells.

Study-wide points: A highly shared variant cluster was judged a likely technical artifact. According to the study, 150 to 200 TCR beta chains were cytomegalovirus-associated.

The PCR made use of 60 Vbeta and 13 Jbeta primers. TCRdb keeps only in-frame clones here, not all; method: immunoSEQ multiplex PCR. Of about 130,000 clones listed, around three quarters are singletons. Source material: PBMCs. This sequence joins TRBV7-9 and TRBJ2-1; 8 bases map to TRBD2. The receptor comes from a young man in good health and CMV-seronegative. In DNA, the CDR3 is TGTGCCAGCAGCTTAGGTAGCGGGACAAACAATGAGCAGTTCTTC. Residues: CASSLGSGTNNEQFF.